This T cell receptor beta chain comes out of a study of blood T cell repertoires in COVID-19. Study as a whole: The study drew acute and convalescent COVID-19 samples from the United States, Italy and Spain.

Germline lookup yields CDR1 SGHDN and CDR2 FVKESK. Deletions cut 4 bases from V and 6 bases from J, with 14 bases between. This CDR3 has 14 residues. TCRdb keeps only in-frame clones here, not all; method: immunoSEQ multiplex PCR. The data contain hundreds of thousands of clones, almost 85% of them singletons. The V call is TRBV14, the J call TRBJ2-3; a possible D gene is TRBD2 (7 bases). The source material was peripheral blood. This receptor was obtained from a human donor in a cohort sampled during active COVID-19. The CDR3 region has the DNA TGTGCCAGCAGCCTTGTCGGGGGGCACGATACGCAGTATTTT. Amino acid sequence: CASSLVGGHDTQYF.